These T cell receptor beta chains were read from a single sample in a study of T cells in Graves' hyperthyroidism and ophthalmopathy. A single record per CDR3 protein comes from TCRdb applying MiXCR to the multiplex PCR reads. The table shows 600,000 to 750,000 distinct CDR3 sequences, with roughly a sixth occurring only once. Input material: blood. The origin of the receptors is a man aged 50 or older with Graves' hyperthyroidism. Both conserved end residues are trimmed from each CDR3. A row's size may be missing; if present it is once, few, many or a size class.

CDR3 length,clone size,V gene,CDR3 protein
12,-,TRBV13,AITGTSGYNEQF
13,many,TRBV28,ASRTGLAVYNEQF
10,few,TRBV7-9,ASSLGPMSAF
11,-,TRBV25-1,ASIPSGRYEQY
13,-,TRBV5-1,ASSWGTSDSETQY
10,many,TRBV5-1,ASSLGEAEAF
13,-,TRBV27,ASGRMVEGKNIQY
12,many,TRBV20-1,SATDSTSTDTQY
12,many,TRBV18,ASSLGTRNEKLF
13,-,TRBV30,AWSDSGRDTGELF
11,-,TRBV28,ASTGTPNYGYT